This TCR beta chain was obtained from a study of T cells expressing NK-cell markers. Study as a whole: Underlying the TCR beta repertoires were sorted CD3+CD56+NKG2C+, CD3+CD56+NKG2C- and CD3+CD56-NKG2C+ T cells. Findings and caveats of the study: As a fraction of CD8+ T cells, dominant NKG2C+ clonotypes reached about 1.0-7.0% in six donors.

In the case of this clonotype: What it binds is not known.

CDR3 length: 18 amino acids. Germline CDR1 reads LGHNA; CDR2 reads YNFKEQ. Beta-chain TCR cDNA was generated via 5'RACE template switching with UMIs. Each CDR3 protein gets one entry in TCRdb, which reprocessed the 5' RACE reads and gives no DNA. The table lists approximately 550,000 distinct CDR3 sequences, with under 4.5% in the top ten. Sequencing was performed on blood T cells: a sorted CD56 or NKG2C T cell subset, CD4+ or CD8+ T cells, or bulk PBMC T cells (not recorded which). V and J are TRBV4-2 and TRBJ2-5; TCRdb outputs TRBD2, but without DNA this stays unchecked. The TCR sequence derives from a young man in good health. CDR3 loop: CASSQDSSSGTSQETQYF.